One and the same sample provided the 20 T cell receptor beta chains below, sequenced in a study of cytomegalovirus exposure and HLA in healthy donors. Using immunoSEQ multiplex PCR, the repertoire was profiled, and TCRdb retains in-frame clones only, with some absent. The sample has about 56,000 clones, just over 90% seen once; the top ten hold about 1%. Sequencing was done on a sample of PBMCs. These receptor sequences come from a man aged 18-30 years in good health and CMV-seronegative.

V is TRBV21-1 and J is TRBJ1-5; TRBD1, as called in the table, went unchecked against the DNA. TRBV21-1 is designated a pseudogene. The CDR3 is 13 amino acids. This CDR3 reads CARRQVSNQPQHF. The CDR3 DNA follows: TGTGCCCGTCGACAGGTTAGCAATCAGCCCCAGCATTTT.

The chain recombines TRBV5-1 with TRBJ2-3, with TRBD1 matching over 9 bases. The CDR3 has 16 amino acids. Per the germline V gene, CDR1 is SGHRS and CDR2 is YFSETQ. The trim removed 4 bases at V and 0 bases at J, leaving 6 bases unmatched. The CDR3 loop reads CASSRTGDFSTDTQYF. The CDR3 DNA reads as TGCGCCAGCAGCCGGACAGGGGACTTTAGCACAGATACGCAGTATTTT. Drawing the rest from reference TRBV5-1 and TRBJ2-3, the complete variable domain is KAGVTQTPRYLIKTRGQQVTLSCSPISGHRSVSWYQQTPGQGLQFLFEYFSETQRNKGNFPGRFSGRQFSNSRSEMNVSTLELGDSALYLCASSRTGDFSTDTQYFGPGTRLTVL.

The chain combines TRBV4-3 with TRBJ2-1, with 7 bases identical to TRBD2. This CDR3 spans 15 amino acids. Germline V gene sequence: CDR1 LGHNA, CDR2 YSLEER. V shed 0 bases, J shed 8 bases, and the junction held 7 bases outside the gene matches. This CDR3 reads CASSQEGTAGDEQFF. CDR3 nucleotide sequence: TGCGCCAGCAGCCAAGAGGGAACGGCGGGGGATGAGCAGTTCTTC.

J is TRBJ2-2 and V is TRBV28; 9 bases map to TRBD1. This CDR3 has 17 amino acids. V trimming: 5 bases; J trimming: 5 bases; junction bases outside the gene matches: 12. Germline V lookup: CDR1 MDHEN, CDR2 SYDVKM. The CDR3 nucleotides read TGTGCCAGCAGTATGAACAGGGGGCCGCCGGGGACCGGGGAGCTGTTTTTT. It encodes CASSMNRGPPGTGELFF.

The chain links TRBV19 to TRBJ1-2, with 8 bases that match TRBD1. The V segment lost 3 bases and the J segment 6 bases; nucleotides outside the gene matches: 6. This CDR3 spans 14 amino acids. Germline CDR1 is LNHDA and CDR2 is SQIVND (reference sequence). In DNA form, the CDR3 reads TGTGCCAGTAGTATCTCGACAGGGGTGGATGGCTACACCTTC. Translation gives CASSISTGVDGYTF.

The chain is built from TRBV4-1 and TRBJ2-3; TRBD1 agrees at 10 bases. The germline gives CDR1 MGHRA, CDR2 YSYEKL. V was clipped by 4 bases and J by 4 bases; unmatched bases: 8. The CDR3 is 16 amino acids. CDR3 DNA sequence: TGCGCCAGCAGCCCCCGTTGGGGACAGGGGTCAGATACGCAGTATTTT. This encodes CASSPRWGQGSDTQYF.

The chain is built from TRBV2 and TRBJ1-4; TRBD1 aligns across 11 bases. The CDR3 length is 15 residues. With 4 bases clipped from V and 3 bases from J, the junction kept 1 base outside the gene matches. CDR1 is SNHLY and CDR2 is FYNNEI in the germline V gene. As DNA, the CDR3 is TGTGCCAGCAGTGGGGACAGGGGGGCTAATGAAAAACTGTTTTTT. It translates to CASSGDRGANEKLFF.

The rearrangement uses TRBV18 and TRBJ2-1, with TRBD1 matching 9 bases. CDR1 is KGHSH, CDR2 LQKENI, per germline. V gave up 6 bases and J gave up 4 bases; unmatched junction bases: 7. The CDR3 runs 15 residues. CDR3 amino acids: CASSGTGQGYNEQFF. In DNA, the CDR3 is TGTGCCAGCTCCGGGACGGGACAGGGATACAATGAGCAGTTCTTC. The complete variable domain, with remaining parts taken from reference TRBV18 and TRBJ2-1, reads NAGVMQNPRHLVRRRGQEARLRCSPMKGHSHVYWYRQLPEEGLKFMVYLQKENIIDESGMPKERFSAEFPKEGPSILRIQQVVRGDSAAYFCASSGTGQGYNEQFFGPGTRLTVL.

The CDR3 here is CASSYSDRFYNEQFF. CDR3 nucleotides: TGTGCCAGCAGTTACTCGGACAGATTCTACAATGAGCAGTTCTTC. This chain uses TRBV6-5 with TRBJ2-1, with D possibly being TRBD1 (6 bases). Germline V lookup: CDR1 MNHEY, CDR2 SVGAGI. The ends were cut back, 0 bases at V and 3 bases at J, with 9 bases in the middle. This CDR3 is built from 15 residues.

V gene TRBV28 combines with J gene TRBJ2-1; 7 bases fit TRBD1. Germline V lookup: CDR1 MDHEN, CDR2 SYDVKM. The V and J ends lost 5 bases and 2 bases, in that order; junction bases with no gene match: 9. CDR3 size: 16 residues. DNA for the CDR3: TGTGCCAGCAGTCTGACAGGGTCCTTTACCTACAATGAGCAGTTCTTC. This sequence encodes CASSLTGSFTYNEQFF. Combining the CDR3 with reference TRBV28 and TRBJ2-1 gives the whole variable domain DVKVTQSSRYLVKRTGEKVFLECVQDMDHENMFWYRQDPGLGLRLIYFSYDVKMKEKGDIPEGYSVSREKKERFSLILESASTNQTSMYLCASSLTGSFTYNEQFFGPGTRLTVL.

V usage is TRBV27 and J usage is TRBJ1-1; no clear D. V was trimmed by 6 bases and J by 1 base, leaving 9 bases between them. The CDR3 length is 13 residues. Germline CDR1 and CDR2: MNHEY and SMNVEV (reference sequence). This CDR3 is CASSTTKNTEAFF. Here the CDR3 DNA reads TGTGCCAGCAGCACAACGAAGAACACTGAAGCTTTCTTT.

The chain is built from TRBV28 and TRBJ2-2; D is uncertain. V gave up 5 bases and J gave up 3 bases, with 13 bases separating them. The germline CDR1 and CDR2 sequences are MDHEN and SYDVKM. The CDR3 extends over 15 amino acids. Here the CDR3 DNA reads TGTGCCAGCAGTCCCTCTACCCGAGACACCGGGGAGCTGTTTTTT. Its translation: CASSPSTRDTGELFF.

V gene TRBV28 combines with J gene TRBJ2-2; 9 nucleotides line up with TRBD1. Germline loops: CDR1 MDHEN, CDR2 SYDVKM. The V segment lost 9 bases and the J segment 5 bases; nucleotides outside the gene matches: 10. The CDR3 is 15 residues long. As DNA, the CDR3 is TGTGCCAGTCAGACCGGGACAGGGTTGACCGGGGAGCTGTTTTTT. The encoded protein is CASQTGTGLTGELFF.

This chain uses TRBV28 with TRBJ2-7; 8 bases match TRBD2. The J segment lost 6 bases and the V segment lost 2 bases, leaving 15 bases of the junction unmatched. Germline CDR1 reads MDHEN; CDR2 reads SYDVKM. CDR3 length: 17 amino acids. CDR3 sequence (DNA): TGTGCCAGCAGTTTACCCCCAGCGGGAGTAAAAGGGCGCGAGCAGTACTTC. Translated: CASSLPPAGVKGREQYF.

This clone was detected a few times. The genes are TRBV27 and TRBJ2-7, with TRBD2 identical over 7 bases. V lost 7 bases to trimming and J lost 5 bases; unmatched junction nucleotides: 11. Germline V CDR1 and CDR2: MNHEY, SMNVEV (reference sequence). The CDR3 spans 14 residues. CDR3 in DNA: TGTGCCAGCATGACCGGGCCCAGCGGGGACGAGCAGTACTTC. Its protein product is CASMTGPSGDEQYF.

The chain uses TRBV11-3 and TRBJ2-3, with 7 nucleotides matching TRBD2. The CDR3 runs to 13 residues. Germline V gene data show CDR1 as SGHNT and CDR2 as YENEEA. The V segment lost 3 bases and the J segment 6 bases; nucleotides outside the gene matches: 3. The CDR3 here is CASSFGRRDTQYF. CDR3 nucleotides: TGTGCCAGCAGCTTCGGGAGGAGGGATACGCAGTATTTT.

The chain employs TRBV4-3 and TRBJ2-1; D is unclear. The germline V gene has CDR1 LGHNA and CDR2 YSLEER. The CDR3 has 16 residues. V was trimmed by 0 bases and J by 8 bases, leaving 17 bases between them. CDR3 in amino acids: CASSQDSGGVWDEQFF. CDR3 in DNA: TGCGCCAGCAGCCAAGATTCGGGTGGAGTTTGGGATGAGCAGTTCTTC.

The gene calls are TRBV4-3 and TRBJ2-2; TRBD2 matches at 7 bases. Losses at the gene ends were 0 bases for V and 6 bases for J; bases not matched to a gene: 10. The CDR3 has 17 residues. CDR1 and CDR2 from the germline V gene are LGHNA and YSLEER. CDR3 DNA sequence: TGCGCCAGCAGCCAAGATGGGGCGCGGGAGTCGGCCGGGGAGCTGTTTTTT. Translation: CASSQDGARESAGELFF.

This clone was seen once. The chain links TRBV6-1 to TRBJ2-3, with D unresolved. Between the trimmed V and J ends, which lost 7 bases and 2 bases, there was a span of 16 bases. CDR1 is MNHNS, CDR2 SASEGT, per germline. There are 15 residues in the CDR3. Here the CDR3 DNA reads TGTGCCAGCATCCTCGGGTCCTATAACACAGATACGCAGTATTTT. Protein sequence: CASILGSYNTDTQYF.

V gene TRBV4-2 combines with J gene TRBJ2-5; tentatively, D is TRBD2 (6 bases). Trimming left V 0 bases short and J 5 bases short, with 10 bases between. The CDR3 extends over 14 amino acids. Germline assignment: CDR1 LGHNA and CDR2 YNFKEQ. The CDR3 is CASSQDSRGETQYF. The CDR3 DNA sequence: TGTGCCAGCAGCCAAGACAGTCGGGGGGAGACCCAGTACTTC.